The 28 T cell receptor beta chains below all came from one sample that was sequenced in a study of vaccination and CD4 T cells after COVID-19. Scientists ran DNA taken from cultured CD4+ T cells through the Oncomine TCR Beta short-read assay for sequencing. TCRdb processed the PCR reads anew with MiXCR; each CDR3 protein has one entry. The sample lists some 15,000 distinct CDR3 sequences; about 50% were seen once. Documented treatment: roughly 10-day PBMC culture with coronavirus spike peptide pools or control peptides (ViraFEST assay). No antigen has been identified for these receptors. Specimen: CD4+ T cells from blood, cultured in vitro. The receptors were sampled from a human donor who had recovered from COVID-19.

This clonotype appeared a few times. The rearrangement joins TRBV24-1 to TRBJ2-3, with 7 bases aligning to TRBD2. Trimming cost V 4 bases and J 0 bases; bases outside gene matches: 6. Per the germline V gene, CDR1 is KGHDR and CDR2 is SFDVKD. The CDR3 covers 16 residues. The CDR3 DNA sequence: TGTGCCACCAGTGACTTTAGCGGGCCTAGCACAGATACGCAGTATTTT. Translation gives CATSDFSGPSTDTQYF.

The chain recombines TRBV4-3 with TRBJ2-3, with TRBD1 identical over 9 bases. Germline CDR1 reads LGHNA; CDR2 reads YSLEER. With V trimmed by 0 bases and J by 4 bases, 8 bases remained unmatched. The CDR3 extends over 17 amino acids. CDR3 sequence reads: CASSQEMGTGISDTQYF. The CDR3 coding sequence is TGCGCCAGCAGCCAAGAGATGGGGACAGGGATTTCAGATACGCAGTATTTT.

V gene TRBV7-9 combines with J gene TRBJ2-1, with 9 bases aligning to TRBD1. The CDR3 runs 15 residues. The V segment lost 8 bases and the J segment 5 bases; nucleotides outside the gene matches: 10. In germline, CDR1 is SEHNR, CDR2 FQNEAQ (reference sequence). CDR3 in amino acids: CASGLGTGIHNEQFF. CDR3 nucleotides: TGTGCCAGCGGCCTCGGGACAGGGATCCACAATGAGCAGTTCTTC.

The rearrangement links TRBV5-6 to TRBJ2-2; D is possibly TRBD1 (6 bases). CDR1 is SGHDT, CDR2 YYEEEE, per germline. The CDR3 contains 16 residues. V dropped 3 bases and J dropped 2 bases, with 14 bases sitting between them. The CDR3 sequence: CASSSWSRGNTGELFF. The CDR3 DNA follows: TGTGCCAGCAGCTCCTGGAGCAGGGGAAACACCGGGGAGCTGTTTTTT.

This rearrangement joins TRBV6-4 to TRBJ2-1; 9 nucleotides agree with TRBD2. The V gene's germline CDR1 is MRHNA and CDR2 SNTAGT. V shed 0 bases, J shed 3 bases, and the junction held 0 bases outside the gene matches. The CDR3 consists of 15 residues. The CDR3 loop is CASSDSSGSYNEQFF. The CDR3 DNA sequence: TGTGCCAGCAGTGACTCTAGCGGGAGCTACAATGAGCAGTTCTTC.

The chain joins TRBV28 to TRBJ2-2; D not resolved. Germline V gene sequence: CDR1 MDHEN, CDR2 SYDVKM. Trimming removed 2 bases from V and 0 bases from J, with 7 bases in between. The CDR3 covers 15 residues. CDR3 bases: TGTGCCAGCAGTTTAAGTGAGGCGAACACCGGGGAGCTGTTTTTT. The encoded protein is CASSLSEANTGELFF.

The chain carries TRBV28 and TRBJ1-2, with 7 bases aligning to TRBD1. This CDR3 is 15 amino acids long. V lost 10 bases to trimming and J lost 4 bases; unmatched junction nucleotides: 15. CDR1 is MDHEN and CDR2 is SYDVKM in the germline V gene. The CDR3 spells CATQPPVTGRYGYTF. The CDR3 coding sequence is TGTGCCACCCAACCCCCTGTGACAGGGCGCTATGGCTACACCTTC.

This clonotype was recorded a few times. The V call is TRBV12-3 or TRBV12-4, the J call TRBJ1-5, with D unclear. V lost 3 bases and J lost 5, with 11 bases in between. The CDR3 spans 14 residues. Here the CDR3 reads CASSLKGVDQPQHF. In DNA form, the CDR3 reads TGTGCCAGCAGTTTGAAGGGAGTCGATCAGCCCCAGCATTTT.

This clonotype was found a few times. The rearrangement uses TRBV6-2 or TRBV6-3 and TRBJ1-2; the match to TRBD1 covers 8 bases. The CDR3 length is 13 residues. The trim removed 6 bases at V and 5 bases at J, leaving 5 bases unmatched. The germline CDR1 and CDR2 sequences are MNHEY and SVGEGT. CDR3 sequence reads: CASRMTGEYGYTF. The CDR3 DNA reads TGTGCCAGCAGGATGACAGGGGAATATGGCTACACCTTC.

This clonotype was seen a handful of times. V gene TRBV15 combines with J gene TRBJ2-1, with 8 bases identical to TRBD2. This CDR3 has 15 amino acids. The J segment lost 9 bases and the V segment lost 0 bases, leaving 7 bases of the junction unmatched. The germline gives CDR1 LNHNV, CDR2 YYDKDF (reference sequence). CDR3 DNA: TGTGCCACCAGCAGAGATACGGGAGGGCCTGGTGAGCAGTTCTTC. As protein: CATSRDTGGPGEQFF.

This clonotype came up a few times. V gene TRBV15 combines with J gene TRBJ2-5; D possibly corresponds to TRBD2 (5 bases). In germline, CDR1 is LNHNV, CDR2 YYDKDF (reference sequence). The V end lost 8 bases, the J end lost 7 bases, and 17 bases lay between the germline ends. The length of the CDR3 is 13 residues. The CDR3 here is CATGLGRSRTQYF. As DNA, the CDR3 is TGTGCCACCGGACTCGGGCGGTCCCGGACCCAGTACTTC.

This chain links TRBV10-3 with TRBJ1-1; possibly TRBD1 for D (6 bases). Germline CDR1 ENHRY, CDR2 SYGVKD. V lost 7 bases and J 6 bases, leaving 12 bases between the germline ends. This CDR3 has 12 residues. The CDR3 region has the DNA TGTGCCATCAAGGGGGAAAAGGCTGAAGCTTTCTTT. The encoded protein is CAIKGEKAEAFF.

The genes are TRBV4-2 and TRBJ1-1; D remains unclear. The CDR3 consists of 18 residues. With 1 base removed from V and 1 base from J, the gap between germline ends came to 19 bases. From germline, CDR1 is LGHNA and CDR2 YNFKEQ. The CDR3 region is CASSQAAVPVPQNTEAFF. The CDR3 coding sequence is TGTGCCAGCAGCCAAGCCGCAGTCCCTGTCCCCCAGAACACTGAAGCTTTCTTT.

This clonotype was observed a few times. The CDR3 protein is CASSFRSGGGNSPLHF. The CDR3 DNA sequence: TGTGCCAGCAGTTTCCGATCAGGGGGCGGTAATTCACCCCTCCACTTT. The chain combines TRBV28 with TRBJ1-6; 8 bases match TRBD1. Germline trimming cut 3 bases from V and 6 bases from J; bases unmatched to any gene: 7. Germline CDR1 and CDR2: MDHEN and SYDVKM. CDR3 size: 16 residues.

J is TRBJ2-7 and V is TRBV11-1; 7 bases fit TRBD2. Germline CDR1 and CDR2: SGHAT and FQDESV (reference sequence). The CDR3 runs 15 residues. With 5 bases clipped from V and 6 bases from J, the junction kept 13 bases outside the gene matches. CDR3 protein: CASSLDSGKYSEQYF. The CDR3 DNA reads as TGTGCCAGCAGCCTCGACAGCGGGAAGTATAGCGAGCAGTACTTC.

This clonotype was recorded a few times. The rearrangement joins TRBV5-4 to TRBJ2-3; 7 bases align to TRBD2. The junction had 6 bases not matched to a gene; V was cut back by 4 bases and J by 1 base. Germline loops: CDR1 SGHNT, CDR2 YYREEE (reference sequence). This CDR3 comprises 15 residues. The CDR3 nucleotides are TGTGCCAGCAGCCCCGGACTAGTTGGCACAGATACGCAGTATTTT. Its translation: CASSPGLVGTDTQYF.

This chain uses TRBV28 with TRBJ2-7; no definite D call. Trimming shortened V by 2 bases and J by 0 bases, and 8 bases separated the two germline ends. The CDR3 is made up of 14 amino acids. Germline V gene sequence: CDR1 MDHEN, CDR2 SYDVKM. The CDR3 region is CASSLPAGSYEQYF. In DNA, the CDR3 is TGTGCCAGCAGTTTACCCGCTGGCTCCTACGAGCAGTACTTC.

The chain combines TRBV7-2 with TRBJ2-5, with D perhaps given as TRBD1 or TRBD2 (5 bases each). The CDR3 loop spans 16 amino acids. Germline-derived CDR1 and CDR2 are SGHTA and FQGNSA. With 2 bases removed from V and 7 bases from J, the gap between germline ends came to 20 bases. The CDR3 DNA sequence: TGTGCCAGCAGCTTATACCCGCCGACAGTAGGAGGGACCCAGTACTTC. This gives the protein CASSLYPPTVGGTQYF. Combining the CDR3 with reference TRBV7-2 and TRBJ2-5 gives the whole variable domain GAGVSQSPSNKVTEKGKDVELRCDPISGHTALYWYRQSLGQGLEFLIYFQGNSAPDKSGLPSDRFSAERTGGSVSTLTIQRTQQEDSAVYLCASSLYPPTVGGTQYFGPGTRLLVL.

The chain joins TRBV12-3 or TRBV12-4 to TRBJ2-1; D gene ambiguous. Between the trimmed V and J ends, which lost 6 bases and 2 bases, there was a span of 8 bases. This CDR3 spans 13 amino acids. Here the CDR3 reads CASSRRTYNEQFF. As DNA, the CDR3 is TGTGCCAGCAGCAGACGGACCTACAATGAGCAGTTCTTC.

J is TRBJ1-2 and V is TRBV4-1; 7 nucleotides align to TRBD1. The CDR3 covers 15 residues. The germline CDR1 and CDR2 sequences are MGHRA and YSYEKL. Trimming at V came to 1 base and at J to 14 bases, leaving 16 bases not matched to a gene. Here the CDR3 DNA reads TGCGCCAGCAGCCAAGTGATGGTGACAGGGTTATTTTTTACCTTC. Its translation is CASSQVMVTGLFFTF.

CDR3 loop: CASSLATSGHLGETQYF. As DNA, the CDR3 is TGTGCCAGCAGCTTAGCGACTAGCGGACACCTGGGGGAGACCCAGTACTTC. The rearrangement links TRBV7-9 to TRBJ2-5; TRBD2 aligns across 9 bases. V dropped 0 bases and J dropped 5; count of bases not matched to a gene: 10. Germline assignment: CDR1 SEHNR and CDR2 FQNEAQ (reference sequence). This CDR3 region has 17 residues.

The rearrangement links TRBV20-1 to TRBJ2-1; no definite D call. CDR1 is DFQATT, CDR2 SNEGSKA, per germline (reference sequence). CDR3 size: 14 residues. The V and J ends lost 2 bases and 0 bases respectively, with 8 bases between them. The CDR3 reads CSARSLSSYNEQFF. CDR3 bases: TGCAGTGCTAGATCTCTGAGCTCCTACAATGAGCAGTTCTTC.

The V call is TRBV28, the J call TRBJ1-1, with 8 bases that match TRBD1. Germline V lookup: CDR1 MDHEN, CDR2 SYDVKM. The ends lost 5 bases at V and 2 bases at J; junction bases unmatched: 7. This CDR3 is 15 amino acids long. CDR3: CASSESGTGNTEAFF. CDR3 sequence (DNA): TGTGCCAGCAGTGAATCCGGGACAGGTAACACTGAAGCTTTCTTT.

The gene calls are TRBV20-1 and TRBJ2-7, with D maybe TRBD1 (6 bases). The length of the CDR3 is 11 residues. Trimming removed 5 bases at V and 3 bases at J, with 8 bases between. Germline CDR1 is DFQATT and CDR2 is SNEGSKA (reference sequence). Here the CDR3 reads CSARDNYEQYF. For the CDR3, the DNA is TGCAGTGCTCGGGACAACTACGAGCAGTACTTC.

The V call is TRBV28, the J call TRBJ2-5; a weak D match, TRBD2 (6 bases). Per the germline V gene, CDR1 is MDHEN and CDR2 is SYDVKM. The CDR3 contains 17 residues. Trimming took off 7 bases at V and 7 bases at J, with 28 bases between the two ends. CDR3 DNA: TGTGCCAGCAATAGGGACTCCTTGGACTTACTCAAGACGACCCAGTACTTC. This gives the protein CASNRDSLDLLKTTQYF.

The genes are TRBV30 and TRBJ2-1, with 8 nucleotides matching TRBD2. This CDR3 contains 16 residues. After removal of 0 bases from V and 5 bases from J, the junction contained 9 bases not matched to a gene. The germline V gene has CDR1 GTSNPN and CDR2 SVGIG (reference sequence). The CDR3 region is CAWSVTGLVADNEQFF. Here the CDR3 DNA reads TGTGCCTGGAGTGTAACGGGACTAGTGGCCGACAATGAGCAGTTCTTC.

The chain uses TRBV18 and TRBJ2-3, with 7 bases identical to TRBD1. The germline gives CDR1 KGHSH, CDR2 LQKENI. This CDR3 is 18 amino acids long. V dropped 2 bases and J dropped 2; count of bases not matched to a gene: 13. The CDR3 DNA reads TGTGCCAGCTCACCAGCCGTCTCGGGACAGCAGTTCACAGATACGCAGTATTTT. Translation: CASSPAVSGQQFTDTQYF. Full variable domain (remainder filled in from reference TRBV18 and TRBJ2-3): NAGVMQNPRHLVRRRGQEARLRCSPMKGHSHVYWYRQLPEEGLKFMVYLQKENIIDESGMPKERFSAEFPKEGPSILRIQQVVRGDSAAYFCASSPAVSGQQFTDTQYFGPGTRLTVL.

The chain joins TRBV2 to TRBJ1-5; D ambiguous. Germline CDR1 reads SNHLY; CDR2 reads FYNNEI. The length of the CDR3 is 14 residues. With 7 bases removed from V and 0 bases from J, the gap between germline ends came to 10 bases. CDR3 amino acids: CASTTDYSNQPQHF. DNA of the CDR3: TGTGCCAGCACGACGGATTATAGCAATCAGCCCCAGCATTTT.